This is a list of T cell receptor beta chains from one sample in a study of CD8+CD57+ T cells in acquired aplastic anemia. MiXCR, applied by TCRdb to the reads, yields one record per CDR3 protein. The sample gives 150,000 to 200,000 distinct CDR3 sequences, 47% of which show up once; 0.85% to 1.2% is in the top ten. The sequencing input was sorted CD4+, CD8+, or CD8+CD57+ T cells (not recorded which) from PBMCs. All receptors derive from a human donor with aplastic anemia. CDR3s include the opening cysteine and the closing phenylalanine or tryptophan. Fields, in order: V gene, clone size, D gene, J gene, CDR3 DNA, CDR3 protein. D genes are given only for firm matches. Only some rows state a clone size, as once, few, many or a class for expanded clones.

v_call: TRBV5-4; clone_size: few; d_call: -; j_call: TRBJ2-5; cdr3_nt: TGTGCCAGCAGCTTGGTCTTGCAAGAGACCCAGTACTTC; cdr3_aa: CASSLVLQETQYF
v_call: TRBV29-1; clone_size: -; d_call: -; j_call: TRBJ1-1; cdr3_nt: TGCAGCGTTCGTCAAGGTTTGAACACTGAAGCTTTCTTT; cdr3_aa: CSVRQGLNTEAFF
v_call: TRBV19; clone_size: many; d_call: TRBD1; j_call: TRBJ1-5; cdr3_nt: TGTGCCAGTAGTCTGGGACAGGGAATAATGGGTCAGCCCCAGCATTTT; cdr3_aa: CASSLGQGIMGQPQHF
v_call: TRBV11-2; clone_size: once; d_call: -; j_call: TRBJ2-7; cdr3_nt: TGTGCCAGCAGCTCCCCTTGGGGCGCGTCCACCTCCTACGAGCAGTACTTC; cdr3_aa: CASSSPWGASTSYEQYF
v_call: TRBV5-1; clone_size: many; d_call: -; j_call: TRBJ2-1; cdr3_nt: TGCGCCAGCAGCTTATCCGGGGATAGGTACAATGAGCAGTTCTTC; cdr3_aa: CASSLSGDRYNEQFF
v_call: TRBV6-1; clone_size: -; d_call: -; j_call: TRBJ1-2; cdr3_nt: TGTGCCAGCAGTGAAGAGATCCTTTCCTATGGCTACACCTTC; cdr3_aa: CASSEEILSYGYTF
v_call: TRBV7-2; clone_size: -; d_call: TRBD2; j_call: TRBJ2-5; cdr3_nt: TGTGCCAGCAGCTTAGGGGGCGGGGGGGCGATAGAGACCCAGTACTTC; cdr3_aa: CASSLGGGGAIETQYF
v_call: TRBV20-1; clone_size: many; d_call: -; j_call: TRBJ1-1; cdr3_nt: TGCAGTGCTAGAGATCTTAGGGGGGCGATCACTGAAGCTTTCTTT; cdr3_aa: CSARDLRGAITEAFF
v_call: TRBV12-3/TRBV12-4; clone_size: -; d_call: -; j_call: TRBJ1-1; cdr3_nt: TGTGCCAGCGGGTCGCGGAGCTCGAACACTGAAGCTTTCTTT; cdr3_aa: CASGSRSSNTEAFF
v_call: TRBV7-9; clone_size: -; d_call: -; j_call: TRBJ1-2; cdr3_nt: TGTGCCAGCAGCCCTAACACGAGGGGAGTTCATGGCTACACCTTC; cdr3_aa: CASSPNTRGVHGYTF
v_call: TRBV29-1; clone_size: many; d_call: TRBD1; j_call: TRBJ2-7; cdr3_nt: TGCAGCGTTAACGGACAGGGGGTAACCTACGAGCAGTACTTC; cdr3_aa: CSVNGQGVTYEQYF
v_call: TRBV7-8; clone_size: -; d_call: TRBD1; j_call: TRBJ1-1; cdr3_nt: TGTGCCAGCAGCTGGACTGGGACAGCGAACACTGAAGCTTTCTTT; cdr3_aa: CASSWTGTANTEAFF
v_call: TRBV25-1; clone_size: -; d_call: TRBD2; j_call: TRBJ2-3; cdr3_nt: TGTGCCAGCAGTGACGGGACTAGCGGGGGTAGCACAGGTACGCAGTATTTT; cdr3_aa: CASSDGTSGGSTGTQYF
v_call: TRBV20-1; clone_size: many; d_call: -; j_call: TRBJ2-1; cdr3_nt: TGCAGTGCTGGGGGCCAAAAGGTGCATGAGCAGTTCTTC; cdr3_aa: CSAGGQKVHEQFF
v_call: TRBV5-4; clone_size: -; d_call: -; j_call: TRBJ2-1; cdr3_nt: TGTGCCAGCAGCTTGGTAGAGGAGCAGTTCTTC; cdr3_aa: CASSLVEEQFF
v_call: TRBV5-5; clone_size: many; d_call: -; j_call: TRBJ1-3; cdr3_nt: TGTGCCAGCAGCCTGGGGACGACGAGCTCTGGAAACACCATATATTTT; cdr3_aa: CASSLGTTSSGNTIYF
v_call: TRBV10-3; clone_size: few; d_call: -; j_call: TRBJ2-6; cdr3_nt: TGTGCCATCAGTGGTCAAGGCGCGGGGGCCAACGTCCTGACTTTC; cdr3_aa: CAISGQGAGANVLTF
v_call: TRBV10-3; clone_size: few; d_call: TRBD2; j_call: TRBJ2-7; cdr3_nt: TGTGCCACCGGGACTAGCGGGGGCCTCTCCTACGAGCAGTACTTC; cdr3_aa: CATGTSGGLSYEQYF
v_call: TRBV10-3; clone_size: -; d_call: TRBD2; j_call: TRBJ2-3; cdr3_nt: TGTGCCAGCTCAGGACTAGCGGGAGATAAAGATACGCAGTATTTT; cdr3_aa: CASSGLAGDKDTQYF
v_call: TRBV29-1; clone_size: many; d_call: TRBD2; j_call: TRBJ2-7; cdr3_nt: TGCAGCGTTCGGGGAGGGTCCTACGAGCAGTACTTC; cdr3_aa: CSVRGGSYEQYF
v_call: TRBV20-1; clone_size: -; d_call: TRBD2; j_call: TRBJ2-1; cdr3_nt: TGCAGTGCTAGAGACCCCTTTGCTAGCGGTGGGTACAATGAGCAGTTCTTC; cdr3_aa: CSARDPFASGGYNEQFF
v_call: TRBV2; clone_size: once; d_call: -; j_call: TRBJ2-3; cdr3_nt: TGTGCCAGCAGTGAACTACTTAGCACAGATACGCAGTATTTT; cdr3_aa: CASSELLSTDTQYF
v_call: TRBV10-2; clone_size: -; d_call: TRBD1; j_call: TRBJ2-7; cdr3_nt: TGCGCCACCACTCCGGGGACAGGGTACTACGAGCAGTACTTC; cdr3_aa: CATTPGTGYYEQYF
v_call: TRBV15; clone_size: -; d_call: -; j_call: TRBJ2-7; cdr3_nt: TGTGCCACCAGCAGGCCGCCCCTCTACGAGCAGTACTTC; cdr3_aa: CATSRPPLYEQYF
v_call: TRBV6-1; clone_size: -; d_call: -; j_call: TRBJ1-1; cdr3_nt: TGTGCCAGCAACCAGGGATCCTATACTGAAGCTTTCTTT; cdr3_aa: CASNQGSYTEAFF
v_call: TRBV20-1; clone_size: -; d_call: -; j_call: TRBJ2-1; cdr3_nt: TGCAGTGCCCCAGGTCGGTACAATGAGCAGTTCTTC; cdr3_aa: CSAPGRYNEQFF
v_call: TRBV3-1; clone_size: many; d_call: TRBD2; j_call: TRBJ2-7; cdr3_nt: TGTGCCAGCAGCCAAGTGAGGCTAGCGGAAACCAGCTCCTACGAGCAGTACTTC; cdr3_aa: CASSQVRLAETSSYEQYF
v_call: TRBV19; clone_size: many; d_call: TRBD1; j_call: TRBJ1-5; cdr3_nt: TGTGCCAGTAGTAGAGCCGGGACAGGGCTAAATCAGCCCCAGCATTTT; cdr3_aa: CASSRAGTGLNQPQHF
v_call: TRBV11-2; clone_size: -; d_call: -; j_call: TRBJ2-1; cdr3_nt: TGTGCCAGCAGCGATACCTATGACCAGGCGATCTACAATGAGCAGTTCTTC; cdr3_aa: CASSDTYDQAIYNEQFF
v_call: TRBV4-2; clone_size: many; d_call: -; j_call: TRBJ1-2; cdr3_nt: TGTGCCAGCAGCCAAGGCCTAGGGAACGGCTACACCTTC; cdr3_aa: CASSQGLGNGYTF
v_call: TRBV7-3; clone_size: -; d_call: -; j_call: TRBJ1-1; cdr3_nt: TGTGCCAGCCGGGGGGGCGCGAGCACTGAAGCTTTCTTT; cdr3_aa: CASRGGASTEAFF
v_call: TRBV7-6; clone_size: few; d_call: -; j_call: TRBJ1-6; cdr3_nt: TGTGCCAGCAGCTTATCGTTCGCTTCACCCCTCCACTTT; cdr3_aa: CASSLSFASPLHF
v_call: TRBV7-2; clone_size: many; d_call: TRBD2; j_call: TRBJ2-7; cdr3_nt: TGTGCCAGCAGCTTAGGAGGGCGGGGGGTAAAAGGGGAGCAGTACTTC; cdr3_aa: CASSLGGRGVKGEQYF
v_call: TRBV29-1; clone_size: once; d_call: -; j_call: TRBJ2-7; cdr3_nt: TGCAGCGTTGGCACGGCAGTCTGGCAGTACTTC; cdr3_aa: CSVGTAVWQYF
v_call: TRBV19; clone_size: -; d_call: TRBD1; j_call: TRBJ1-2; cdr3_nt: TGTGCCAGTAGTATAGTGGGACAGGGGAACTATGGCTACACCTTC; cdr3_aa: CASSIVGQGNYGYTF
v_call: TRBV2; clone_size: -; d_call: TRBD2; j_call: TRBJ2-3; cdr3_nt: TGTGCCAGCAGAGGACTAGCGGGGGCGACAGATACGCAGTATTTT; cdr3_aa: CASRGLAGATDTQYF
v_call: TRBV6-1; clone_size: many; d_call: TRBD1; j_call: TRBJ2-3; cdr3_nt: TGTGCCAGCAGTGCCTTGACAGGGCGAGATACGCAGTATTTT; cdr3_aa: CASSALTGRDTQYF
v_call: TRBV10-3; clone_size: -; d_call: -; j_call: TRBJ2-5; cdr3_nt: TGTGCCATCAGTGACGACAGGCCTCGGGAGACCCAGTACTTC; cdr3_aa: CAISDDRPRETQYF
v_call: TRBV6-2/TRBV6-3; clone_size: many; d_call: -; j_call: TRBJ2-5; cdr3_nt: TGTGCCAGCAGCCCACGGGAAGAGACCCAGTACTTC; cdr3_aa: CASSPREETQYF
v_call: TRBV10-3; clone_size: many; d_call: TRBD1; j_call: TRBJ1-1; cdr3_nt: TGTGCCATCGGAAAAACAGGGGGTCCAATGAACACTGAAGCTTTCTTT; cdr3_aa: CAIGKTGGPMNTEAFF
v_call: TRBV29-1; clone_size: few; d_call: -; j_call: TRBJ2-1; cdr3_nt: TGCAGTGTGGTGGGTGGGGGCTGGAATGAGCAGTTCTTC; cdr3_aa: CSVVGGGWNEQFF
v_call: TRBV7-2; clone_size: -; d_call: TRBD2; j_call: TRBJ2-1; cdr3_nt: TGTGCCAGCAGCGGACTAGCGGAGCAGTTCTTC; cdr3_aa: CASSGLAEQFF
v_call: TRBV2; clone_size: many; d_call: TRBD1; j_call: TRBJ1-3; cdr3_nt: TGTGCCAGCAGTCAGACGTCGGGGACAGGGGCTGGAAACACCATATATTTT; cdr3_aa: CASSQTSGTGAGNTIYF
v_call: TRBV12-3/TRBV12-4; clone_size: once; d_call: -; j_call: TRBJ2-5; cdr3_nt: TGTGCCAGCAGTCCCCCCGGGGCTCGGGAGACCCAGTACTTC; cdr3_aa: CASSPPGARETQYF
v_call: TRBV18; clone_size: -; d_call: -; j_call: TRBJ1-5; cdr3_nt: TGTGCCAGCTCACCGGACAGACTTGAGCCCCAGCATTTT; cdr3_aa: CASSPDRLEPQHF
v_call: TRBV29-1; clone_size: -; d_call: -; j_call: TRBJ1-4; cdr3_nt: TGCAGCGTTGCCAGGGACGGTGAAAAACTGTTTTTT; cdr3_aa: CSVARDGEKLFF
v_call: TRBV18; clone_size: few; d_call: TRBD1; j_call: TRBJ1-3; cdr3_nt: TGTGCCAGCTCACTGCCGACAGGGACCTCTGGAAACACCATATATTTT; cdr3_aa: CASSLPTGTSGNTIYF
v_call: TRBV4-1; clone_size: many; d_call: -; j_call: TRBJ1-2; cdr3_nt: TGCGCCAGCTCCTTTTCGGAAGGCGGCTATGGCTACACCTTC; cdr3_aa: CASSFSEGGYGYTF
v_call: TRBV5-6; clone_size: -; d_call: -; j_call: TRBJ2-2; cdr3_nt: TGTGCCAGCAGCTTGGACAGCTCGAACACCGGGGAGCTGTTTTTT; cdr3_aa: CASSLDSSNTGELFF
v_call: TRBV10-3; clone_size: -; d_call: -; j_call: TRBJ2-2; cdr3_nt: TGTGCCATCAGGTTAGACAGAGCGAACACCGGGGAGCTGTTTTTT; cdr3_aa: CAIRLDRANTGELFF